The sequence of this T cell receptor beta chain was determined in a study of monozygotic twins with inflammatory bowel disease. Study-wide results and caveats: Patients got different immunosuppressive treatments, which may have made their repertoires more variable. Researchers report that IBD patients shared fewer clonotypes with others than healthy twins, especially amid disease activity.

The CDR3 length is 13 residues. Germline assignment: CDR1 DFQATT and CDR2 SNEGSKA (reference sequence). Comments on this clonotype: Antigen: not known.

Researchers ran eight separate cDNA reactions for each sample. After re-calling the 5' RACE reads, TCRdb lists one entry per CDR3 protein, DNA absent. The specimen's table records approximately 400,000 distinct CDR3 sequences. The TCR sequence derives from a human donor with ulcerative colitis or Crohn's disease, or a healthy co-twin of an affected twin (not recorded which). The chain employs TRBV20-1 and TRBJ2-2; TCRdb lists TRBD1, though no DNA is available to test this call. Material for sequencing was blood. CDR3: CSARPGGTGELFF.